A single sample gave rise to the 17 T cell receptor beta chains below, sequenced in a study of blood T cell repertoires in COVID-19. The assay was immunoSEQ multiplex PCR, and TCRdb's table has in-frame clones only and misses some. Of 150,000 to 200,000 clones listed, approximately 90% are singletons. The sequencing input was peripheral blood. The receptors derive from a man aged 35-49 years with active or convalescent COVID-19.

The rearrangement links TRBV24-1 to TRBJ2-2; perhaps TRBD2 as D (5 bases). Germline-derived CDR1 and CDR2 are KGHDR and SFDVKD. The CDR3 spans 15 residues. The V and J ends lost 4 bases and 7 bases respectively, with 15 bases between them. The CDR3 coding sequence is TGTGCCACCAGTGAAGCCGCGCCCGCGGGCGGGGAGCTGTTTTTT. Translation: CATSEAAPAGGELFF.

CDR3 DNA: TGCGCCAGCAGCTCTCCGGGGGGGGTCACAGATACGCAGTATTTT. It yields the protein CASSSPGGVTDTQYF. The V and J genes are TRBV5-1 and TRBJ2-3, with 8 bases that match TRBD2. Unmatched junction bases numbered 5, after V lost 3 bases and J lost 2 bases. The CDR3 sequence is 15 residues long. Germline lookup yields CDR1 SGHRS and CDR2 YFSETQ.

The chain has TRBV19 and TRBJ1-6, with D perhaps matching TRBD1 (5 bases). Trimming shortened V by 5 bases and J by 0 bases, and 11 bases separated the two germline ends. The CDR3 is 16 residues long. Germline loops: CDR1 LNHDA, CDR2 SQIVND (reference sequence). CDR3 DNA sequence: TGTGCCAGTAGTGTGAGACAGAGCTCCTATAATTCACCCCTCCACTTT. This sequence encodes CASSVRQSSYNSPLHF.

This sequence joins TRBV19 and TRBJ1-1; the D gene is possibly TRBD1 (5 bases). The CDR3 loop spans 15 amino acids. The V and J ends lost 1 base and 0 bases respectively, with 9 bases between them. Germline-derived CDR1 and CDR2 are LNHDA and SQIVND (reference sequence). The CDR3 nucleotides are TGTGCCAGTAGTATAGCCCGACAGTTGAACACTGAAGCTTTCTTT. Encoded protein: CASSIARQLNTEAFF. The whole variable domain, remainder taken from reference TRBV19 and TRBJ1-1, is DGGITQSPKYLFRKEGQNVTLSCEQNLNHDAMYWYRQDPGQGLRLIYYSQIVNDFQKGDIAEGYSVSREKKESFPLTVTSAQKNPTAFYLCASSIARQLNTEAFFGQGTRLTVV.

This chain uses TRBV24-1 with TRBJ2-3; possible D gene TRBD1, 7 bases. The CDR3 length is 16 residues. V dropped 7 bases and J dropped 3 bases, with 19 bases sitting between them. Germline V lookup: CDR1 KGHDR, CDR2 SFDVKD. CDR3 nucleotides: TGTGCCACCAGATCCAACAGGGGTGGGAGGACAGATACGCAGTATTTT. This encodes CATRSNRGGRTDTQYF.

The chain uses TRBV11-3 and TRBJ2-7, with TRBD1 identical over 11 bases. CDR3 length: 17 residues. Germline values: CDR1 SGHNT, CDR2 YENEEA. V dropped 4 bases and J dropped 2; count of bases not matched to a gene: 10. In DNA, the CDR3 is TGTGCCAGCAGCTCCGGTCGGGACAGGGGGATCACCTACGAGCAGTACTTC. It yields the protein CASSSGRDRGITYEQYF.

This clone was observed a few times. V and J are TRBV7-2 and TRBJ2-7, with 9 positions matching TRBD2. CDR1 SGHTA and CDR2 FQGNSA come from the germline V gene. This CDR3 has 15 residues. V shed 5 bases and J 3 bases; nucleotides not matched to a gene: 8. The CDR3 here is CASSPSGEPYYEQYF. The CDR3 DNA follows: TGTGCCAGCAGCCCTAGCGGGGAACCCTACTACGAGCAGTACTTC.

The chain uses TRBV2 and TRBJ1-2; weak D call: TRBD1 (6 bases). CDR1 is SNHLY, CDR2 FYNNEI, per germline. The ends were cut back, 6 bases at V and 5 bases at J, with 13 bases in the middle. The length of the CDR3 is 13 residues. In nucleotides, the CDR3 is TGTGCCAGCAGCCCGGACAGCGATTATGGCTACACCTTC. Translated, it gives CASSPDSDYGYTF.

The V gene is TRBV19, the J gene TRBJ2-1; 11 bases are shared with TRBD2. The CDR3 has 15 residues. Germline values: CDR1 LNHDA, CDR2 SQIVND (reference sequence). Germline trimming cut 4 bases from V and 5 bases from J; bases unmatched to any gene: 4. CDR3 loop: CASSTTSGTNNEQFF. The CDR3 DNA reads as TGTGCCAGTAGTACGACTAGCGGGACGAACAATGAGCAGTTCTTC.

CDR3 in DNA: TGTGCCAGCAGCCAAGGATCCGGCGGTCCAGAGACCCAGTACTTC. This sequence encodes CASSQGSGGPETQYF. The chain has TRBV3-1 (or the pseudogene TRBV3-2) and TRBJ2-5; no firm D call. This CDR3 is 15 amino acids long. Looked up from germline, CDR1 is LGHDT and CDR2 is YNNKEL (reference sequence). Trimming left V 1 base short and J 4 bases short, with 13 bases between.

The chain carries TRBV30 and TRBJ2-5; perhaps TRBD2 as D (5 bases). Germline V gene sequence: CDR1 GTSNPN, CDR2 SVGIG (reference sequence). Trimming removed 4 bases at V and 4 bases at J, with 16 bases between. The CDR3 is 14 residues long. The CDR3: CAWTPEGILETQYF. CDR3 nucleotides: TGTGCCTGGACCCCAGAGGGCATATTAGAGACCCAGTACTTC. Together with reference TRBV30 and TRBJ2-5, the CDR3 gives the full variable domain: SQTIHQWPATLVQPVGSPLSLECTVEGTSNPNLYWYRQAAGRGLQLLFYSVGIGQISSEVPQNLSASRPQDRQFILSSKKLLLSDSGFYLCAWTPEGILETQYFGPGTRLLVL.

The chain recombines TRBV7-9 with TRBJ1-2; 8 bases align to TRBD1. Per the germline V gene, CDR1 is SEHNR and CDR2 is FQNEAQ (reference sequence). With 6 bases clipped from V and 4 bases from J, the junction kept 7 bases outside the gene matches. The CDR3 is made up of 14 amino acids. CDR3 protein: CASRGQGATYGYTF. CDR3 DNA: TGTGCCAGCAGGGGTCAGGGGGCAACCTATGGCTACACCTTC.

The chain has TRBV6-2 or TRBV6-3 and TRBJ2-5, with TRBD2 matching 7 bases. The CDR3 has 16 amino acids. V lost 2 bases to trimming and J lost 1 base; unmatched junction nucleotides: 7. Germline CDR1 MNHEY, CDR2 SVGEGT. For the CDR3, the DNA is TGTGCCAGCAGTTACCGGGTGGGCGGGGGCCAAGAGACCCAGTACTTC. Translated: CASSYRVGGGQETQYF.

V and J are TRBV29-1 and TRBJ2-7; D remains ambiguous. V was cut by 1 base and J by 7 bases, with 11 bases left in between. The germline V gene has CDR1 SQVTM and CDR2 ANQGSEA. There are 12 residues in the CDR3. The CDR3 is CSVEGKRYEQYF. The CDR3 nucleotides are TGCAGCGTTGAAGGGAAGAGGTATGAGCAGTACTTC.

The chain combines TRBV18 with TRBJ2-6; D not resolved. The CDR3 sequence is 15 residues long. Trimming cost V 5 bases and J 4 bases, with 12 bases left between them. Per the germline V gene, CDR1 is KGHSH and CDR2 is LQKENI. The CDR3 region has the DNA TGTGCCAGCTCATCCGCGAGGATCGGGGCCAACGTCCTGACTTTC. This encodes CASSSARIGANVLTF. The variable domain in full, completed from reference TRBV18 and TRBJ2-6, reads NAGVMQNPRHLVRRRGQEARLRCSPMKGHSHVYWYRQLPEEGLKFMVYLQKENIIDESGMPKERFSAEFPKEGPSILRIQQVVRGDSAAYFCASSSARIGANVLTFGAGSRLTVL.

In its sample, this clone was seen once. V and J are TRBV6-6 and TRBJ2-4; 11 bases fit TRBD1. The ends lost 6 bases at V and 1 base at J; junction bases unmatched: 20. CDR1 is MNHNY, CDR2 SVGAGI, per germline (reference sequence). The CDR3 is 21 amino acids. The CDR3 reads CASSQAMVGQGVKLAKNIQYF. Written as DNA, the CDR3 is TGTGCCAGCAGCCAAGCCATGGTGGGACAGGGGGTTAAGTTGGCCAAAAACATTCAGTACTTC.

The gene calls are TRBV19 and TRBJ2-3, with a tentative D call TRBD1 (5 bases). The CDR3 extends over 14 amino acids. V was cut by 4 bases and J by 4 bases, with 12 bases left in between. CDR1 is LNHDA and CDR2 is SQIVND in the germline V gene (reference sequence). The chain's CDR3 is CASSTRVQADTQYF. The CDR3 DNA reads as TGTGCCAGTAGTACCCGGGTACAGGCAGATACGCAGTATTTT.